These T cell receptor beta chains were read from a single sample in a study of neoadjuvant anti-PD-1 for oral cavity cancer. The repertoire was sequenced with immunoSEQ multiplex PCR; TCRdb's copy has only in-frame clones and lacks some. The top ten clones hold 2.8% of a sample with roughly 16,000 clones, under 70% of them seen once. The sequenced sample was PBMCs, obtained before nivolumab (anti-PD-1) treatment. Receptors were obtained from a person aged 40 to 85 with oral cavity squamous cell carcinoma. The CDR3 runs from the conserved cysteine through the conserved F or W. The order of the fields is J gene, V gene, CDR3 length, clone size, D gene, CDR3 DNA, CDR3 protein. D genes are given only for firm matches. Not every row has a clone size; where given, it reads once, few, many or a size class.

j_gene: TRBJ2-7; v_gene: TRBV29-1; len: 15; abundance: .; d_gene: TRBD2; CDR3nt: TGCAGCGTTGAGGACCGGCTAGCGGGGCCCTACGAGCAGTACTTC; CDR3aa: CSVEDRLAGPYEQYF
j_gene: TRBJ2-7; v_gene: TRBV27; len: 14; abundance: .; d_gene: .; CDR3nt: TGTGCCAGCAGTTTACATGGTAATGGCTACGAGCAGTACTTC; CDR3aa: CASSLHGNGYEQYF
j_gene: TRBJ2-7; v_gene: TRBV6-6; len: 13; abundance: .; d_gene: .; CDR3nt: TGTGCCAGCACCCCCAGCGGCTCCTACGAGCAGTACTTC; CDR3aa: CASTPSGSYEQYF
j_gene: TRBJ1-1; v_gene: TRBV13; len: 16; abundance: few; d_gene: TRBD1; CDR3nt: TGTGCCAGCAGCTCCCCGGACCTACAGGGGGTCCCTGAAGCTTTCTTT; CDR3aa: CASSSPDLQGVPEAFF
j_gene: TRBJ1-4; v_gene: TRBV11-2; len: 15; abundance: .; d_gene: .; CDR3nt: TGTGCCAGCAGCTTAGAGGGCAGTTATAATGAAAAACTGTTTTTT; CDR3aa: CASSLEGSYNEKLFF
j_gene: TRBJ2-7; v_gene: TRBV7-8; len: 14; abundance: .; d_gene: .; CDR3nt: TGTGCCAGCAGCTCGCCCCTTAGCGCCTACGAGCAGTACTTC; CDR3aa: CASSSPLSAYEQYF
j_gene: TRBJ2-3; v_gene: TRBV11-3; len: 13; abundance: once; d_gene: .; CDR3nt: TGTGCCAGCAGCTTAGTTCCCACAGATACGCAGTATTTT; CDR3aa: CASSLVPTDTQYF
j_gene: TRBJ1-4; v_gene: TRBV11-2; len: 13; abundance: .; d_gene: .; CDR3nt: TGTGCCAGCAGCTCCCGGGTGAATGAAAAACTGTTTTTT; CDR3aa: CASSSRVNEKLFF
j_gene: TRBJ2-7; v_gene: TRBV28; len: 14; abundance: few; d_gene: .; CDR3nt: TGTGCCAGCAGTTTAGAGTTAGCGCCCTACGAGCAGTACTTC; CDR3aa: CASSLELAPYEQYF
j_gene: TRBJ2-7; v_gene: TRBV27; len: 12; abundance: .; d_gene: .; CDR3nt: TGTGCCAGCAGTTTACAGGGATACGAGCAGTACTTC; CDR3aa: CASSLQGYEQYF
j_gene: TRBJ2-2; v_gene: TRBV9; len: 14; abundance: few; d_gene: .; CDR3nt: TGTGCCAGCAGCGCGGGACTTTACACCGGGGAGCTGTTTTTT; CDR3aa: CASSAGLYTGELFF
j_gene: TRBJ2-1; v_gene: TRBV30; len: 17; abundance: .; d_gene: TRBD2; CDR3nt: TGTGCCTGGAGAAGATCTGGACTACCTCTACGGGGGGATGAGCAGTTCTTC; CDR3aa: CAWRRSGLPLRGDEQFF
j_gene: TRBJ1-1; v_gene: TRBV29-1; len: 14; abundance: .; d_gene: .; CDR3nt: TGCAGCGTCTCCCGGGACACGGGGCTACCTGAAGCTTTCTTT; CDR3aa: CSVSRDTGLPEAFF
j_gene: TRBJ1-5; v_gene: TRBV5-4; len: 17; abundance: .; d_gene: TRBD1; CDR3nt: TGTGCCAGCAGCCTTGGGGGCGGGACAGTTAAAGATCAGCCCCAGCATTTT; CDR3aa: CASSLGGGTVKDQPQHF
j_gene: TRBJ2-5; v_gene: TRBV10-3; len: 14; abundance: .; d_gene: TRBD1; CDR3nt: TGTGCCACCGGACAGGGGAGGGTCCAAGAGACCCAGTACTTC; CDR3aa: CATGQGRVQETQYF
j_gene: TRBJ1-5; v_gene: TRBV30; len: 13; abundance: .; d_gene: .; CDR3nt: TGTGCCTGGTCCAAGGGGGGCAATCAGCCCCAGCATTTT; CDR3aa: CAWSKGGNQPQHF
j_gene: TRBJ2-1; v_gene: TRBV6-4; len: 15; abundance: .; d_gene: TRBD2; CDR3nt: TGTGCCAGCAGTACCTCTAGCGGGAGGGCCGATGAGCAGTTCTTC; CDR3aa: CASSTSSGRADEQFF
j_gene: TRBJ1-4; v_gene: TRBV6-5; len: 14; abundance: few; d_gene: .; CDR3nt: TGTGCCAGCAGCTTCAGGGCAACTAATGAAAAACTGTTTTTT; CDR3aa: CASSFRATNEKLFF
j_gene: TRBJ1-1; v_gene: TRBV10-2; len: 17; abundance: .; d_gene: .; CDR3nt: TGCGCCAGCATCTCAAACGTGACAGCTAGACGCGACACTGAAGCTTTCTTT; CDR3aa: CASISNVTARRDTEAFF
j_gene: TRBJ2-3; v_gene: TRBV2; len: 15; abundance: .; d_gene: TRBD2; CDR3nt: TGTGCCAGCAGTGAACTAGCGGTTAGCACAGATACGCAGTATTTT; CDR3aa: CASSELAVSTDTQYF
j_gene: TRBJ1-5; v_gene: TRBV6-6; len: 15; abundance: once; d_gene: TRBD1; CDR3nt: TGTGCCAGCAGTACGACAGGGGGCTCCAATCAGCCCCAGCATTTT; CDR3aa: CASSTTGGSNQPQHF
j_gene: TRBJ2-7; v_gene: TRBV6-1; len: 16; abundance: few; d_gene: .; CDR3nt: TGTGCCAGCAGTGATCTAGGGGGGGAGAGCTCCTACGAGCAGTACTTC; CDR3aa: CASSDLGGESSYEQYF
j_gene: TRBJ2-7; v_gene: TRBV11-2; len: 16; abundance: .; d_gene: .; CDR3nt: TGTGCCAGCAGCTTAGGGGGGCCGGGACCTTCCTACGAGCAGTACTTC; CDR3aa: CASSLGGPGPSYEQYF
j_gene: TRBJ2-1; v_gene: TRBV6-1; len: 11; abundance: once; d_gene: .; CDR3nt: TGTGCCAGCAGTAGGGATAATGAGCAGTTCTTC; CDR3aa: CASSRDNEQFF
j_gene: TRBJ2-7; v_gene: TRBV18; len: 15; abundance: .; d_gene: TRBD2; CDR3nt: TGTGCCAGCTCACTTAATCTAGCGGGATTCTACGAGCAGTACTTC; CDR3aa: CASSLNLAGFYEQYF
j_gene: TRBJ2-1; v_gene: TRBV10-3; len: 15; abundance: .; d_gene: .; CDR3nt: TGTGCCATCAGTGAACAGATGAGCTCCTACAATGAGCAGTTCTTC; CDR3aa: CAISEQMSSYNEQFF
j_gene: TRBJ2-7; v_gene: TRBV28; len: 12; abundance: .; d_gene: .; CDR3nt: TGTGCCAGCACAGGATTTCAAGCCGAGCAGTACTTC; CDR3aa: CASTGFQAEQYF
j_gene: TRBJ1-1; v_gene: TRBV19; len: 14; abundance: .; d_gene: .; CDR3nt: TGTGCCAGTAGTATGGATGGGGGGCTGACTGAAGCTTTCTTT; CDR3aa: CASSMDGGLTEAFF
j_gene: TRBJ1-1; v_gene: TRBV27; len: 13; abundance: .; d_gene: .; CDR3nt: TGTGCCAGCACCGACCCATTTCAGGGGAGGGCTTTCTTT; CDR3aa: CASTDPFQGRAFF
j_gene: TRBJ1-3; v_gene: TRBV2; len: 14; abundance: .; d_gene: .; CDR3nt: TGTGCCAGCAAGGGGTTAAAACAAGGAAACACCATATATTTT; CDR3aa: CASKGLKQGNTIYF
j_gene: TRBJ1-2; v_gene: TRBV2; len: 14; abundance: .; d_gene: TRBD1; CDR3nt: TGTGCCAGCAGTGACGATGGGACAGACTATGGCTACACCTTC; CDR3aa: CASSDDGTDYGYTF
j_gene: TRBJ1-4; v_gene: TRBV10-3; len: 13; abundance: .; d_gene: .; CDR3nt: TGTGCCACCCGCGGGGGTGGGGATGAAAAACTGTTTTTT; CDR3aa: CATRGGGDEKLFF
j_gene: TRBJ1-1; v_gene: TRBV19; len: 16; abundance: .; d_gene: .; CDR3nt: TGTGCCAGTAGTTTCCGGGACACGATACGGAACACTGAAGCTTTCTTT; CDR3aa: CASSFRDTIRNTEAFF
j_gene: TRBJ2-5; v_gene: TRBV5-1; len: 15; abundance: .; d_gene: TRBD2; CDR3nt: TGCGCCAGCAGCTTGGCTAGCGGAGGCGCCGAGACCCAGTACTTC; CDR3aa: CASSLASGGAETQYF
j_gene: TRBJ2-1; v_gene: TRBV27; len: 12; abundance: few; d_gene: .; CDR3nt: TGTGCCAGCAGTTTACTAGGGGAGTTATTATTCTTC; CDR3aa: CASSLLGELLFF
j_gene: TRBJ2-7; v_gene: TRBV5-1; len: 15; abundance: .; d_gene: TRBD1; CDR3nt: TGCGCCAGCAGCTTGGGGCAGGGGGCGCCGGGCGAGCAGTACTTC; CDR3aa: CASSLGQGAPGEQYF
j_gene: TRBJ1-1; v_gene: TRBV27; len: 16; abundance: .; d_gene: .; CDR3nt: TGTGCCAGCAGCCTGGGGGTCTCTGGATTGAACACTGAAGCTTTCTTT; CDR3aa: CASSLGVSGLNTEAFF
j_gene: TRBJ2-3; v_gene: TRBV6-5; len: 15; abundance: .; d_gene: .; CDR3nt: TGTGCCAGCAGTTACTCGTGGCAGGGCACAGATACGCAGTATTTT; CDR3aa: CASSYSWQGTDTQYF
j_gene: TRBJ2-1; v_gene: TRBV5-4; len: 16; abundance: .; d_gene: .; CDR3nt: TGTGCCAGCAGCTTGGCCCGGGGACAAGGGGCCGAGAAGCAGTTCTTC; CDR3aa: CASSLARGQGAEKQFF
j_gene: TRBJ2-1; v_gene: TRBV10-3; len: 17; abundance: .; d_gene: .; CDR3nt: TGTGCCATCAGTGAGTCTACCGGGACAAACGGCTACAATGAGCAGTTCTTC; CDR3aa: CAISESTGTNGYNEQFF
j_gene: TRBJ2-2; v_gene: TRBV5-6; len: 16; abundance: once; d_gene: .; CDR3nt: TGTGCCAGCAGCTCTCCCACTTGGGAGAACACCGGGGAGCTGTTTTTT; CDR3aa: CASSSPTWENTGELFF
j_gene: TRBJ2-1; v_gene: TRBV27; len: 13; abundance: few; d_gene: .; CDR3nt: TGTGCCTGCTGGCAGGTGATTTACGGTGAGCAGTTCTTC; CDR3aa: CACWQVIYGEQFF
j_gene: TRBJ2-7; v_gene: TRBV6-6; len: 14; abundance: .; d_gene: TRBD1; CDR3nt: TGTGCCAGCAGTGCCGGGACAGGGCCCTACGAGCAGTACTTC; CDR3aa: CASSAGTGPYEQYF
j_gene: TRBJ2-1; v_gene: TRBV6-5; len: 13; abundance: .; d_gene: .; CDR3nt: TGTGCCAGCAGACCGCTAGCGAACAATGAGCAGTTCTTC; CDR3aa: CASRPLANNEQFF
j_gene: TRBJ1-3; v_gene: TRBV13; len: 16; abundance: .; d_gene: .; CDR3nt: TGTGCCAGCACCCTAGGGAGGGTCCATGGCGGAAACACCATATATTTT; CDR3aa: CASTLGRVHGGNTIYF
j_gene: TRBJ2-7; v_gene: TRBV6-1; len: 15; abundance: once; d_gene: .; CDR3nt: TGTGCCAGCAGTGAAGGTGACGCTGGATCCTACGAGCAGTACTTC; CDR3aa: CASSEGDAGSYEQYF
j_gene: TRBJ1-1; v_gene: TRBV10-3; len: 14; abundance: .; d_gene: TRBD1; CDR3nt: TGTGCCATCAGCCGGACAGGGCCCAACACTGAAGCTTTCTTT; CDR3aa: CAISRTGPNTEAFF
j_gene: TRBJ2-2; v_gene: TRBV25-1; len: 14; abundance: few; d_gene: .; CDR3nt: TGTGCCAGCAGCTCCGCACCCAACACCGGTGAGCTGTTTTTT; CDR3aa: CASSSAPNTGELFF
j_gene: TRBJ2-5; v_gene: TRBV6-5; len: 11; abundance: .; d_gene: .; CDR3nt: TGTGCCAGCAGTTGGGGAGAGACCCAGTACTTC; CDR3aa: CASSWGETQYF
j_gene: TRBJ2-7; v_gene: TRBV15; len: 14; abundance: .; d_gene: .; CDR3nt: TGTGCCACCAGCAAGCCAGGGCCCTCCTACGAGCAGTACTTC; CDR3aa: CATSKPGPSYEQYF
j_gene: TRBJ2-3; v_gene: TRBV12-5; len: 15; abundance: .; d_gene: TRBD2; CDR3nt: TGTGCTAGTGGCAGAAGCGGGGAGGGGTCAGATACGCAGTATTTT; CDR3aa: CASGRSGEGSDTQYF
j_gene: TRBJ1-2; v_gene: TRBV6-4; len: 17; abundance: .; d_gene: TRBD1; CDR3nt: TGTGCCAGCAGTGAATTACCAAGGACAGGGCTTGACTATGGCTACACCTTC; CDR3aa: CASSELPRTGLDYGYTF
j_gene: TRBJ2-7; v_gene: TRBV5-1; len: 16; abundance: .; d_gene: TRBD2; CDR3nt: TGCGCCAGCAGCCCTGGGACTAGCGGCAGCTCCTACGAGCAGTACTTC; CDR3aa: CASSPGTSGSSYEQYF
j_gene: TRBJ2-3; v_gene: TRBV10-3; len: 16; abundance: .; d_gene: TRBD1; CDR3nt: TGTGCCATCAGGGGGGACAGGGGGCTTGGCACAGATACGCAGTATTTT; CDR3aa: CAIRGDRGLGTDTQYF
j_gene: TRBJ2-2; v_gene: TRBV6-6; len: 15; abundance: .; d_gene: .; CDR3nt: TGTGCCAGCAGTTCTTCCGGGACCATCACCGGGGAGCTGTTTTTT; CDR3aa: CASSSSGTITGELFF
j_gene: TRBJ2-3; v_gene: TRBV5-4; len: 16; abundance: .; d_gene: .; CDR3nt: TGTGCCAGCAGCTTGATTGGGGGGCGGAGCACAGATACGCAGTATTTT; CDR3aa: CASSLIGGRSTDTQYF
j_gene: TRBJ2-2; v_gene: TRBV5-1; len: 16; abundance: .; d_gene: .; CDR3nt: TGCGCCAGCAGCCCCACCCGAGTGGGGAACACCGGGGAGCTGTTTTTT; CDR3aa: CASSPTRVGNTGELFF
j_gene: TRBJ1-5; v_gene: TRBV5-6; len: 12; abundance: .; d_gene: .; CDR3nt: TGTGCCAGCAGTTTGCAGCGTCAGCCCCAGCATTTT; CDR3aa: CASSLQRQPQHF
j_gene: TRBJ2-1; v_gene: TRBV7-9; len: 11; abundance: few; d_gene: .; CDR3nt: TGTGCCAGCAGCCTTTGGGACGAGCAGTTCTTC; CDR3aa: CASSLWDEQFF